This passage covers 18 T cell receptor beta chains from one sample sequenced in a study of blood T cell repertoires in COVID-19. The protocol was immunoSEQ multiplex PCR, while the TCRdb copy is restricted to in-frame clones and leaves out a portion. The table shows more than 200,000 clones, with approximately 79% occurring only once. The sequenced sample was peripheral blood. Receptor source: a woman in her thirties or forties with active or convalescent COVID-19.

The V gene is TRBV6-5, the J gene TRBJ1-2, with D possibly matching TRBD1 (5 bases). CDR1 and CDR2 from the germline V gene are MNHEY and SVGAGI. This CDR3 spans 15 amino acids. V dropped 4 bases and J dropped 0 bases, with 12 bases sitting between them. The CDR3 here is CASSFSGVTNYGYTF. The CDR3 DNA reads TGTGCCAGCAGTTTTTCGGGGGTTACTAACTATGGCTACACCTTC.

V and J are TRBV10-3 and TRBJ1-5; a possible D gene is TRBD1 (5 bases). Germline V CDR1 and CDR2: ENHRY, SYGVKD. This CDR3 contains 17 residues. V was clipped by 0 bases and J by 2 bases, with 14 bases between them. CDR3 residues: CAISESREGRGNQPQHF. The CDR3, as DNA: TGTGCCATCAGTGAGTCGAGGGAGGGACGGGGCAATCAGCCCCAGCATTTT.

The CDR3 loop reads CASSDSPAGGRETQYF. The DNA of the CDR3 is TGTGCCAGCAGTGACTCTCCAGCGGGGGGGCGAGAGACCCAGTACTTC. This rearrangement joins TRBV6-4 to TRBJ2-5; TRBD2 aligns across 10 bases. CDR1 and CDR2 (germline): MRHNA, SNTAGT. The trim removed 0 bases at V and 4 bases at J, leaving 5 bases unmatched. The CDR3 totals 16 residues.

This rearrangement joins TRBV28 to TRBJ2-6; D unclear. There are 16 residues in the CDR3. With 7 bases removed from V and 0 bases from J, the gap between germline ends came to 13 bases. In germline, CDR1 is MDHEN, CDR2 SYDVKM. The CDR3 DNA follows: TGTGCCAGCATTCCTCGGGTTATCTCTGGGGCCAACGTCCTGACTTTC. Its protein product is CASIPRVISGANVLTF.

The chain employs TRBV5-6 and TRBJ1-2, with 7 bases identical to TRBD1. Germline V gene sequence: CDR1 SGHDT, CDR2 YYEEEE. The CDR3 runs to 16 residues. The V and J ends lost 6 bases and 4 bases, in that order; junction bases with no gene match: 15. CDR3 residues: CASTPGTLEGAYGYTF. CDR3 coding DNA: TGTGCCAGCACCCCCGGGACACTTGAGGGGGCCTATGGCTACACCTTC.

This sequence joins TRBV12-3 or TRBV12-4 and TRBJ2-7; 8 bases agree with TRBD1. V was pared by 8 bases and J by 4 bases, with 7 bases of the junction left unmatched. CDR3 size: 13 residues. DNA of the CDR3: TGTGCCAGCGAGACAGGGGCGGGTTACGAGCAGTACTTC. Translation: CASETGAGYEQYF.

The CDR3 DNA follows: TGTGCCAGCGGATACCGGGACAGGGGTTTCACCTACGAGCAGTACGTC. It yields the protein CASGYRDRGFTYEQYV. The chain recombines TRBV5-6 with TRBJ2-7; TRBD1 matches 10 bases. The CDR3 length is 16 residues. V lost 7 bases and J lost 2; bases outside the gene matches: 12. The germline V gene encodes CDR1 SGHDT and CDR2 YYEEEE.

This chain uses TRBV7-3 with TRBJ2-3, with D possibly TRBD2 on 6 matching bases. The CDR3 extends over 14 amino acids. V was cut by 6 bases and J by 0 bases, with 10 bases left in between. Per the germline V gene, CDR1 is SGHTA and CDR2 is FQGTGA. The CDR3 loop is CASSEAGSTDTQYF. DNA for the CDR3: TGTGCCAGCAGTGAGGCGGGGAGCACAGATACGCAGTATTTT.

CDR3 protein: CASSQHGTDYGYTF. The CDR3 DNA sequence: TGTGCCAGCAGCCAACACGGGACAGACTATGGCTACACCTTC. The chain uses TRBV3-1 (or the pseudogene TRBV3-2) and TRBJ1-2; 7 bases align to TRBD1. Germline CDR1 and CDR2: LGHDT and YNNKEL (reference sequence). V was pared by 2 bases and J by 3 bases, with 3 bases of the junction left unmatched. This CDR3 has 14 amino acids.

This chain connects TRBV5-4 to TRBJ1-1; D call uncertain. V lost 4 bases and J 5 bases, leaving 15 bases between the germline ends. The CDR3 is 14 amino acids. Germline values: CDR1 SGHNT, CDR2 YYREEE (reference sequence). The CDR3 DNA reads TGTGCCAGCAGCCCCGAGCACAGAGGGACTGAAGCTTTCTTT. Residues: CASSPEHRGTEAFF.

Comments on this clone: Other DNA sequences in the sample encode the same CDR3. The chain uses TRBV29-1 and TRBJ1-2, with D perhaps matching TRBD1 (5 bases). Germline V gene lookup returns CDR1 SQVTM and CDR2 ANQGSEA. The V and J ends lost 5 bases and 4 bases respectively, with 11 bases between them. The CDR3 has 12 amino acids. The CDR3 DNA follows: TGCAGCGTTCGGGACTCTCGCTATGGCTACACCTTC. This sequence encodes CSVRDSRYGYTF.

V is TRBV4-1 and J is TRBJ1-1; 8 nucleotides agree with TRBD1. Germline CDR1 is MGHRA and CDR2 is YSYEKL. V was pared by 5 bases and J by 6 bases, with 8 bases of the junction left unmatched. The CDR3 runs 14 residues. CDR3 loop: CASSYTGGGAEAFF. The CDR3 region has the DNA TGCGCCAGCAGCTATACAGGGGGGGGAGCTGAAGCTTTCTTT.

The chain recombines TRBV7-3 with TRBJ1-6; D may be TRBD1 (6 bases). V lost 6 bases, J lost 10 bases, and 16 bases lay in between. Germline CDR1 and CDR2: SGHTA and FQGTGA. This CDR3 comprises 14 residues. CDR3 in amino acids: CASRMDSPGSPLHF. CDR3 nucleotides: TGTGCCAGCAGGATGGACAGCCCCGGATCACCCCTCCACTTT.

This chain joins TRBV27 and TRBJ2-1, with no clear D. Germline V CDR1 and CDR2: MNHEY, SMNVEV (reference sequence). V was pared by 6 bases and J by 9 bases, with 18 bases between. There are 14 residues in the CDR3. The CDR3 nucleotides are TGTGCCAGCAGGCCCGATCCCGGTATCGGTGAGCAGTTCTTC. Amino acids: CASRPDPGIGEQFF.

V is TRBV2 and J is TRBJ1-6; 7 nucleotides align to TRBD1. V shed 10 bases, J shed 9 bases, and the junction held 9 bases outside the gene matches. Per germline, CDR1 SNHLY and CDR2 FYNNEI. This CDR3 has 13 amino acids. CDR3 sequence reads: CATTRDRSSPLHF. CDR3 coding DNA: TGTGCCACAACCCGGGACAGAAGTTCACCCCTCCACTTT.

V gene TRBV6-1 combines with J gene TRBJ1-2; 7 positions agree with TRBD1. Germline V CDR1 and CDR2: MNHNS, SASEGT. The J segment lost 4 bases and the V segment lost 2 bases, leaving 7 bases of the junction unmatched. The CDR3 is 15 residues long. CDR3 sequence: CASSERAGGAYGYTF. DNA of the CDR3: TGTGCCAGCAGTGAAAGGGCAGGGGGTGCCTATGGCTACACCTTC.

Of note for this clone: The junction shows a germline mismatch at one end, possibly a read error. The chain carries TRBV11-2 and TRBJ2-7, with 9 positions matching TRBD2. CDR1 and CDR2 from the germline V gene are SGHAT and FQNNGV. This CDR3 comprises 15 residues. The CDR3 region is CARSLGRGGAYEQYF. Written as DNA, the CDR3 is TGTGCCCGCAGCTTGGGGCGGGGGGGGGCCTACGAGCAGTACTTC.

The V and J genes are TRBV5-5 and TRBJ1-1, with unresolved D. V lost 2 bases to trimming and J lost 3 bases, with 11 bases between them. CDR1 SGHKS and CDR2 YYEKEE come from the germline V gene (reference sequence). The CDR3 loop spans 14 amino acids. The CDR3 protein is CASSLGLGYTEAFF. Written as DNA, the CDR3 is TGTGCCAGCAGCTTAGGACTGGGGTACACTGAAGCTTTCTTT.